This entry lists 14 T cell receptor beta chains sequenced from one sample in a study of shared clonotypes between healthy human individuals. The assay was immunoSEQ multiplex PCR, and TCRdb's table has in-frame clones only and misses some. The table has over 400,000 clones, roughly 80% seen once; the top ten hold around 11%. Sequencing was carried out using PBMCs. Every receptor here comes from a woman aged 40 to 50 in good health. Some clones in this sample may be carry-over from other donors' samples.

This chain connects TRBV7-2 to TRBJ1-3; D ambiguous. Trimming removed 5 bases at V and 0 bases at J, with 11 bases between. The CDR3 loop spans 15 amino acids. CDR1 and CDR2 (germline): SGHTA, FQGNSA. This CDR3 is CASSPNRHSGNTIYF. The CDR3 DNA reads as TGTGCCAGCAGCCCCAACAGACACTCTGGAAACACCATATATTTT. The complete variable domain, with remaining parts taken from reference TRBV7-2 and TRBJ1-3, reads GAGVSQSPSNKVTEKGKDVELRCDPISGHTALYWYRQSLGQGLEFLIYFQGNSAPDKSGLPSDRFSAERTGGSVSTLTIQRTQQEDSAVYLCASSPNRHSGNTIYFGEGSWLTVV.

The V gene is TRBV2, the J gene TRBJ2-2, with 8 bases lining up with TRBD2. The CDR3 extends over 15 amino acids. The germline V gene has CDR1 SNHLY and CDR2 FYNNEI. V lost 4 bases, J lost 9 bases, and 10 bases stayed unmatched. The CDR3 here is CASSGIASGSRELFF. For the CDR3, the DNA is TGTGCCAGCAGTGGAATAGCTAGCGGGTCTAGGGAGCTGTTTTTT.

The chain recombines TRBV6-5 with TRBJ2-5; TRBD2 is a possible D gene (5 bases). Germline V gene lookup returns CDR1 MNHEY and CDR2 SVGAGI. Trimming removed 6 bases at V and 0 bases at J, with 14 bases between. The CDR3 runs 15 residues. CDR3 region: CASSPWSSYQETQYF. The CDR3 DNA sequence: TGTGCCAGCAGCCCCTGGTCTAGCTACCAAGAGACCCAGTACTTC.

The chain couples TRBV5-8 to TRBJ1-1; D gene unclear. The CDR3 has 13 residues. Germline V gene lookup returns CDR1 SGHTS and CDR2 YDEGEE. V lost 1 base and J lost 1, with 5 bases in between. The CDR3 protein is CASSLNKNTEAFF. For the CDR3, the DNA is TGTGCCAGCAGCTTGAACAAGAACACTGAAGCTTTCTTT.

V gene TRBV30 combines with J gene TRBJ2-1, with 8 bases matching TRBD2. The germline V gene encodes CDR1 GTSNPN and CDR2 SVGIG (reference sequence). J gave up 3 bases and V 8 bases, and 6 bases lay outside the gene matches. The CDR3 has 13 residues. The DNA of the CDR3 is TGTGCCGGAACTAGCGGCCACTACAATGAGCAGTTCTTC. Translated, it gives CAGTSGHYNEQFF.

V gene TRBV29-1 combines with J gene TRBJ2-5; 11 bases are a match to TRBD2. Matching the DNA end better, TRBJ2-7 makes the J call doubtful. The CDR3 is made up of 13 amino acids. Germline V gene lookup returns CDR1 SQVTM and CDR2 ANQGSEA. DNA of the CDR3: TGCAGCGCACTAGCGGGAGCGATTTCCGAGCAGTACTTC. Translated: CSALAGAISEQYF.

The V gene is TRBV7-9, the J gene TRBJ2-4; 7 bases are a match to TRBD2. Germline CDR1 is SEHNR and CDR2 is FQNEAQ (reference sequence). The CDR3 totals 14 residues. The junction had 5 bases not matched to a gene; V was cut back by 4 bases and J by 5 bases. CDR3 amino acids: CASSWRGGENIQYF. The CDR3, as DNA: TGTGCCAGCAGCTGGAGGGGAGGGGAAAACATTCAGTACTTC.

The rearrangement links TRBV15 to TRBJ2-1; maybe TRBD1 (5 bases). Germline CDR1 LNHNV, CDR2 YYDKDF (reference sequence). This CDR3 is built from 16 residues. Trimming took 4 bases from V and 8 from J, leaving 21 bases between them. The CDR3 coding sequence is TGTGCCACCAGCACTAACCGCGCACCAGGGTCCGATGAGCAGTTCTTC. It yields the protein CATSTNRAPGSDEQFF.

The V gene is TRBV2, the J gene TRBJ1-2, with TRBD1 matching over 9 bases. The germline gives CDR1 SNHLY, CDR2 FYNNEI. V trimming: 2 bases; J trimming: 8 bases; junction bases outside the gene matches: 12. There are 16 residues in the CDR3. This CDR3 reads CASSEPYGQGTEGYTF. The CDR3 DNA reads as TGTGCCAGCAGTGAACCCTATGGACAGGGGACGGAGGGCTACACCTTC.

This chain joins TRBV11-3 and TRBJ2-3; D remains unclear. The V end lost 5 bases, the J end lost 0 bases, and 6 bases lay between the germline ends. In germline, CDR1 is SGHNT, CDR2 YENEEA. The CDR3 runs 13 residues. Here the CDR3 reads CASSILSTDTQYF. The CDR3 coding sequence is TGTGCCAGCAGCATTCTAAGCACAGATACGCAGTATTTT.

This clone was found many times. The chain has TRBV9 and TRBJ2-1; possible D gene TRBD1, 5 bases. With 5 bases removed from V and 3 bases from J, the gap between germline ends came to 15 bases. CDR1 SGDLS and CDR2 YYNGEE come from the germline V gene. The CDR3 runs to 15 residues. The CDR3 nucleotides read TGTGCCAGCAGTCCACGCAGGGTGGACTACAATGAGCAGTTCTTC. Translation: CASSPRRVDYNEQFF.

The rearrangement uses TRBV9 and TRBJ2-7; 13 bases are shared with TRBD2. The junction had 3 bases not matched to a gene; V was cut back by 4 bases and J by 2 bases. The CDR3 sequence is 15 residues long. Looked up from germline, CDR1 is SGDLS and CDR2 is YYNGEE. CDR3 coding DNA: TGTGCCAGCAGCCTTGGACTAGCGGGAGCCTACGAGCAGTACTTC. Amino acid sequence: CASSLGLAGAYEQYF.

On this clone: Other DNA sequences from this sample encode an identical CDR3 as well. J is TRBJ2-1 and V is TRBV9, with D perhaps TRBD2 (5 bases). The length of the CDR3 is 15 residues. Germline V gene sequence: CDR1 SGDLS, CDR2 YYNGEE. Trimming cost V 0 bases and J 0 bases, with 7 bases left between them. The CDR3 DNA is TGTGCCAGCAGCGTAGGAACTAGCTCCTACAATGAGCAGTTCTTC. This codes for CASSVGTSSYNEQFF.

The chain has TRBV28 and TRBJ2-7; D not certain. Germline V CDR1 and CDR2: MDHEN, SYDVKM. Trimming took 6 bases from V and 3 from J, leaving 12 bases between them. The CDR3 has 13 amino acids. The CDR3 bases are TGTGCCAGCAGCCCCCGGATTTACTACGAGCAGTACTTC. Amino acid sequence: CASSPRIYYEQYF.